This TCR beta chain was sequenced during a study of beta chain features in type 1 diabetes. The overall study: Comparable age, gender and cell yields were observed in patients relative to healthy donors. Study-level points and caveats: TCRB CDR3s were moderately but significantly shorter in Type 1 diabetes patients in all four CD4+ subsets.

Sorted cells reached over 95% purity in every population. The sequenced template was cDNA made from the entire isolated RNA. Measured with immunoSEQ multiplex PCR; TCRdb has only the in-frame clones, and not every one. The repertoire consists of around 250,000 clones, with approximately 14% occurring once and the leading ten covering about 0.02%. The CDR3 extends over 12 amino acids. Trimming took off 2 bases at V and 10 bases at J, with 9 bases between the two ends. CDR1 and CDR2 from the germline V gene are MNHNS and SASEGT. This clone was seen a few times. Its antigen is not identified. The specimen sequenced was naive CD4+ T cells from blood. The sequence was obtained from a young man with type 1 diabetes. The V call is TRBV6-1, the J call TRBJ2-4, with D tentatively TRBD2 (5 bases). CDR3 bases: TGTGCCAGCAGTGAAACGAGGGAAATTCAGTACTTC. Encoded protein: CASSETREIQYF.